Listed below are T cell receptor beta chains from one sample, sequenced in a study of blood T cell repertoires in COVID-19. The data were produced by immunoSEQ multiplex PCR, yet TCRdb's version contains in-frame clones alone and is incomplete. The data hold around 250,000 clones, with more than 75% observed a single time. Sequencing used peripheral blood. The receptors were gathered from a man older than 75 with acute or convalescent COVID-19. Each CDR3 is given with its conserved first and last residue. Each record gives: D gene, V gene, J gene, clone size, CDR3 DNA, CDR3 protein. D genes are given only for firm matches. Size is stated for part of the rows, as once, few or many counts, or as a class when the clone is expanded.

D: TRBD1; V: TRBV5-1; J: TRBJ2-2; size: .; DNA: TGCGCCAGCAGCCCAATGACAGGGGACACCGGGGAGCTGTTTTTT; CDR3: CASSPMTGDTGELFF
D: TRBD1; V: TRBV29-1; J: TRBJ1-1; size: once; DNA: TGCAGCGTCAAACCGGGACAGGCGAACACTGAAGCTTTCTTT; CDR3: CSVKPGQANTEAFF
D: TRBD1; V: TRBV6-5; J: TRBJ1-2; size: .; DNA: TGTGCCAGCAGGCTGACAGGGAACTATGGCTACACCTTC; CDR3: CASRLTGNYGYTF
D: TRBD2; V: TRBV11-3; J: TRBJ2-7; size: .; DNA: TGTGCCAGCAGCTTAGACCCTAGCGGGGGTTACGAGCAGTACTTC; CDR3: CASSLDPSGGYEQYF
D: .; V: TRBV10-2; J: TRBJ1-1; size: few; DNA: TGCGCCAGCAGTGAGCCGGTCGGGAACACTGAAGCTTTCTTT; CDR3: CASSEPVGNTEAFF
D: .; V: TRBV7-9; J: TRBJ1-2; size: .; DNA: TGTGCCAGCAGCCAAACAGAACAGGGATGGTATGGCTACACCTTC; CDR3: CASSQTEQGWYGYTF
D: TRBD1; V: TRBV19; J: TRBJ1-5; size: once; DNA: TGTGCCAGTACCCCAAGGGGGGACAGTCAAGTACTTAGCAATCAGCCCCAGCATTTT; CDR3: CASTPRGDSQVLSNQPQHF
D: .; V: TRBV6-5; J: TRBJ1-1; size: few; DNA: TGTGCCAGCAGTCGTACAGGGTACCTTCCCAGGGCTTTCTTT; CDR3: CASSRTGYLPRAFF
D: .; V: TRBV6-5; J: TRBJ1-2; size: .; DNA: TGTGCCAGCAGTTACGACAGGAACTATGGCTACACCTTC; CDR3: CASSYDRNYGYTF
D: .; V: TRBV6-5; J: TRBJ1-1; size: .; DNA: TGTGCCAGCAGTTACGGGCGAGAAGCTTTCTTT; CDR3: CASSYGREAFF
D: TRBD2; V: TRBV5-1; J: TRBJ2-7; size: .; DNA: TGCGCCAGCAGCTTGGCCAGCGGGGGGGCCTACGAGCAGTACTTC; CDR3: CASSLASGGAYEQYF
D: TRBD2; V: TRBV2; J: TRBJ2-2; size: .; DNA: TGTGCCAGCAGTCTTCAACGACTAGCGGGAGTGGGCGGGGAGCTGTTTTTT; CDR3: CASSLQRLAGVGGELFF
D: .; V: TRBV11-3; J: TRBJ2-1; size: .; DNA: TGTGCCAGCAGCGGGGCCAGGGGTATGGGCAATGAGCAGTTCTTC; CDR3: CASSGARGMGNEQFF
D: .; V: TRBV3-1/TRBV3-2; J: TRBJ1-6; size: .; DNA: TGTGCCAGCGGGCCAGTTAATTCACCCCTCCACTTT; CDR3: CASGPVNSPLHF
D: TRBD2; V: TRBV2; J: TRBJ2-3; size: .; DNA: TGTGCCAGCAGTGACGCCGCGGGAGGCACAGATACGCAGTATTTT; CDR3: CASSDAAGGTDTQYF
D: TRBD1; V: TRBV5-6; J: TRBJ1-4; size: .; DNA: TGTGCCAGCAGCTTGTCGGGACAGGGTGAGGAGGAAAAACTGTTTTTT; CDR3: CASSLSGQGEEEKLFF
D: TRBD1; V: TRBV2; J: TRBJ1-2; size: .; DNA: TGTGCCAGCAGTGAGAGACAGGGTGGTGGCTACACCTTC; CDR3: CASSERQGGGYTF
D: .; V: TRBV14; J: TRBJ2-2; size: .; DNA: TGTGCCAGCAGCCTCACGGCGGGACTCCCCGGGGAGCTGTTTTTT; CDR3: CASSLTAGLPGELFF
D: .; V: TRBV6-5; J: TRBJ1-1; size: few; DNA: TGTGCCAGCAGTTTTTCCGCAGGGAACACTGAAGCTTTCTTT; CDR3: CASSFSAGNTEAFF
D: .; V: TRBV28; J: TRBJ1-2; size: .; DNA: TGTGCCAGCAGCCGAGGAGGGGAGCTCGGCTATGGCTACACCTTC; CDR3: CASSRGGELGYGYTF
D: .; V: TRBV5-8; J: TRBJ2-5; size: few; DNA: TGTGCCAGCAGCGATAGCTTAGAGACCCAGTACTTC; CDR3: CASSDSLETQYF
D: .; V: TRBV27; J: TRBJ1-5; size: .; DNA: TGTGCCAGCAGTCCGCCGGGATGGGGACAGCCCCAGCATTTT; CDR3: CASSPPGWGQPQHF
D: TRBD1; V: TRBV28; J: TRBJ1-2; size: .; DNA: TGTGCCAGCAGTTTATCTTACAGGGGTGGGAGGGGCTACACCTTC; CDR3: CASSLSYRGGRGYTF
D: .; V: TRBV11-3; J: TRBJ1-6; size: once; DNA: TGTGCCAGCAGGTGGGGGAGGGCCCAGGCCTATAATTCACCCCTCCACTTT; CDR3: CASRWGRAQAYNSPLHF
D: .; V: TRBV15; J: TRBJ2-5; size: .; DNA: TGTGCCACCAGCAGAGTTGGCCTTGGCGCGGGAGAGACCCAGTACTTC; CDR3: CATSRVGLGAGETQYF
D: .; V: TRBV28; J: TRBJ2-3; size: .; DNA: TGTGCCAGCAGTTCGCCGGGACTGAGCACAGATACGCAGTATTTT; CDR3: CASSSPGLSTDTQYF